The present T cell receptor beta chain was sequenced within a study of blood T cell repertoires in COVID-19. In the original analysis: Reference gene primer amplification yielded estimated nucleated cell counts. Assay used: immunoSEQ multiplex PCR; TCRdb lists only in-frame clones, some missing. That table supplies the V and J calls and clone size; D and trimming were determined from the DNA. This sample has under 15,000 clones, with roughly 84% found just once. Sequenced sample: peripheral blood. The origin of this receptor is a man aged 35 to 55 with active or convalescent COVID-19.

As DNA, the CDR3 is TGTGCCAGCAATACCGGGGACAGGTCTCGCGGCTACACCTTC. Translating it yields CASNTGDRSRGYTF. This sequence joins TRBV6-5 and TRBJ1-2; 8 nucleotides agree with TRBD1. Germline V gene sequence: CDR1 MNHEY, CDR2 SVGAGI. V was pared by 7 bases and J by 8 bases, with 12 bases of the junction left unmatched. The CDR3 length is 14 residues.